This T cell receptor (beta chain) was retrieved from a study of CD8 T cells in Susac syndrome. The CDR3 has 13 amino acids. Sequencing of TCR beta drew on CD8+ and CD4+ T cells from blood. The study used treatment-naive patients who had stable or active relapsing-remitting disease as multiple sclerosis controls. It was negative isolation that provided the CD8+ and CD4+ T cells, whereas TEMRA cells were enriched by FACS. This clonotype was seen once. About 0.5 to 1 ug RNA was reverse transcribed with random hexamers. The immunoSEQ assay covered 54 Vbeta and 13 Jbeta segments for CDR3. MiXCR, run by TCRdb on the immunoSEQ multiplex PCR reads, gives a single entry per CDR3 protein. The sample lists fewer than 350,000 distinct CDR3 sequences; 90% to 95% were seen once.

Sequencing input: CD4+ T cells from PBMCs. The source of this sequence is a human donor with multiple sclerosis. The rearrangement links TRBV21-1 to TRBJ1-2; the table calls TRBD1, which could not be checked here. TRBV21-1 constitutes a pseudogene. This CDR3 is CASSSRGSYGYTF. CDR3 coding DNA: TGTGCCAGCAGCTCAAGGGGCAGCTATGGCTACACCTTC.